Listed here is a single T cell receptor (beta chain). Its antigen specificity is not known. No much larger clonotype is one base removed from it; base qualities were not supplied. This record belongs to a study of blood T cells in healthy people across ages (dated by TCRdb to between 2014 and 2017). Broadly, across the study: In model experiments, roughly one uniquely barcoded TCR beta cDNA molecule per two T cells was captured by template switching. The study measured age-related changes in TCR beta repertoire diversity using deep sequencing normalized with unique cDNA molecular identifiers. Four age groups were formed from the donors: young (average approximately 15 years), middle-aged (roughly 38), aged (about 68) and long-lived (approximately 78). To avoid experimental bias, donors of different ages were spread randomly across the sequencing lanes. The study analyzed two additional independent replicas of 1 million unique cDNA reads from the same blood draw for two donors, one aged 18 to 30 and one aged 80 or older. General findings and caveats noted by the study authors: A strong correlation was found between observed TCR beta diversity and the percentage of naive T cells measured by flow cytometry. Because the CMV infection status of the donors was unknown, age-related changes in expanded clonotypes may potentially have been confounded. Estimates of total diversity from one million sequenced T cells were regarded as lower bounds and underestimates. Because profiling used bulk unsorted PBMCs, naive and antigen-experienced compartments could not be compared conclusively. As age increased, observed TCR beta diversity per million T cells dropped in a roughly linear way, and a significant reduction was already evident by age 40. Compared with the aged group, the long-lived group had more naive CD4+ T cells, fewer expanded clones and increased TCR diversity, suggesting age selection.

Measured from the cysteine to the phenylalanine, the CDR3 is 15 residues long. The DNA shown is the 45-base CDR3, in frame from base 1. The germline V gene gives CDR1 as SGHTA and CDR2 as FQGNSA. The library relied on 5' RACE. The run used an Illumina HiSeq 2500. A second 7 to 11 cycle PCR used a sample-barcoded 5' primer and a J-beta primer mix. A template-switch 5' adaptor carrying 12 random nucleotides introduced a unique molecular identifier onto each TCR beta cDNA molecule. Each sample yielded at least 3 million CDR3-containing paired-end reads. First-strand cDNA was synthesized from all RNA with the Mint cDNA synthesis kit, primed by a TRBC-specific oligonucleotide. All cDNA was treated with uracil-DNA glycosylase and then went through a first 18-cycle PCR with the universal primers M1SS and BC2_uni_R. The authors' analysis ran thus. Each sample was normalized by randomly selecting 1 million high-quality reads, each carrying a distinct molecular identifier. Reads sharing molecular identifiers were discarded rather than binned into consensus sequences. MiTCR, set to a Q25 quality threshold and the strictest error-elimination algorithm, was used for CDR3 identification, clonotype clustering and error correction. A nonparametric unseen species model using Euler transformation provided a lower-bound estimate of total TCR beta diversity. TCRdb itself trimmed the public reads at Q25 with fastp, ran MiXCR and retained productive beta chains. Every distinct CDR3 protein forms one entry, paired with its most common genes and DNA. None of the V and J calls come from the authors' own analysis; TCRdb made them. The sample has 650,000 to 900,000 distinct CDR3 sequences on record, less than 80% of them singletons. 25% to 35% of the sample is held by the ten biggest clonotypes.

The donors were 40 or so Caucasian individuals from Russia, aged roughly 6 to 100 years, who were systemically healthy. Around 9.8 milliliters of peripheral blood were collected from each donor into EDTA-treated Vacutainer tubes. Ficoll-Paque density-gradient centrifugation was used to isolate PBMCs, with at least 6.5 million per sample. Total RNA, at least 6 micrograms per sample, was extracted from PBMCs with Trizol reagent. The percentages of naive CD45RAhigh/CD27high T cells were determined by flow cytometry on a PBMC aliquot from every donor. This receptor was identified in a young man in good health. Sample: blood. The chain is assembled from TRBV7-2 and TRBJ2-4, and TRBD2 aligns with 10 junction nucleotides. The DNA end is more similar to TRBJ2-7, so the J call may be wrong. The CDR3 corresponds to CASSLASGGYHEQYF. The sequence in DNA is TGTGCCAGCAGCTTAGCTAGCGGGGGGTACCACGAGCAGTACTTC.